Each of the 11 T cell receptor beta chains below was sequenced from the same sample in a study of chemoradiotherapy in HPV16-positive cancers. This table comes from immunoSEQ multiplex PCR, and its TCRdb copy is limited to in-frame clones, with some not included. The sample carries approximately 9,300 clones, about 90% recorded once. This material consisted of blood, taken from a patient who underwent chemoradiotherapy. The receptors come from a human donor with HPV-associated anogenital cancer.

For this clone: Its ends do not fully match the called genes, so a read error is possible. The CDR3 region has the DNA TGTGCCAGCAGCTCTCGGGACGGAGTTGACAACTTC. Translated, it gives CASSSRDGVDNF. The chain recombines TRBV7-9 with TRBJ2-5; D is possibly TRBD1 or TRBD2 (5 bases each). From germline, CDR1 is SEHNR and CDR2 FQNEAQ (reference sequence). This CDR3 is built from 12 residues.

Here the CDR3 DNA reads TGTGCCAGCAGCGTAACCCCAACTAATGAAAAACTGTTTTTT. It specifies CASSVTPTNEKLFF. The chain couples TRBV9 to TRBJ1-4; D uncertain. Looked up from germline, CDR1 is SGDLS and CDR2 is YYNGEE. The CDR3 runs to 14 residues. Trimming cost V 1 base and J 0 bases, with 4 bases left between them.

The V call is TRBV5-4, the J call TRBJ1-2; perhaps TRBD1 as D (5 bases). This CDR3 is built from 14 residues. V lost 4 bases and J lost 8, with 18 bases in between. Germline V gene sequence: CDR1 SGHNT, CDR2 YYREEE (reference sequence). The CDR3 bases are TGTGCCAGCAGCACTTACGACAGCCGGTGGGGCTACACCTTC. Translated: CASSTYDSRWGYTF.

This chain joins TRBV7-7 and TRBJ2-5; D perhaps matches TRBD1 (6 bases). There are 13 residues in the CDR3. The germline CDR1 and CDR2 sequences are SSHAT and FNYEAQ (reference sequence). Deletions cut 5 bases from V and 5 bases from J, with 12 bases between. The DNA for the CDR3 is TGTGCCAGCAGCCCAGGGGTGGGGGAGACCCAGTACTTC. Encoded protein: CASSPGVGETQYF.

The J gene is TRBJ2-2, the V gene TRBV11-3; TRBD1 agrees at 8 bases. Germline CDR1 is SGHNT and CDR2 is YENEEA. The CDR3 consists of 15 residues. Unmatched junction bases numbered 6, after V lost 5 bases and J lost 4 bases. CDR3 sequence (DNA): TGTGCCAGCAGCCCCAGGGGGCCGGGCACCGGGGAGCTGTTTTTT. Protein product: CASSPRGPGTGELFF.

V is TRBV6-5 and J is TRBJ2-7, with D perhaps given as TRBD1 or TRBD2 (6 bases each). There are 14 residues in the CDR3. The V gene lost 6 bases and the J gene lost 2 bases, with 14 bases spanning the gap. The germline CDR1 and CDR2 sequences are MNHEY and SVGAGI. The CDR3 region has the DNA TGTGCCAGCAGGCACTCGGGGGCCGCCTACGAGCAGTACGTC. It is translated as CASRHSGAAYEQYV.

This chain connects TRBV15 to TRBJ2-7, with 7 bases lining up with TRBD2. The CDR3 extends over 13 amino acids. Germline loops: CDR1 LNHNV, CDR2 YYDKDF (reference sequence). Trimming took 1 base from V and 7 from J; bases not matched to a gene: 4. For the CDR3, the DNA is TGTGCCACCAGCAGAGTTGCGGGGGAAGAGCAGTACGTC. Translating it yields CATSRVAGEEQYV.

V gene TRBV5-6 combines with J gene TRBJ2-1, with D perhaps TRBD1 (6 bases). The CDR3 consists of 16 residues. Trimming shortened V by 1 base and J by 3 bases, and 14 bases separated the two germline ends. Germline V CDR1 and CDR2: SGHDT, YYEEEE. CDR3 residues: CASSLNHRTDYNEQFF. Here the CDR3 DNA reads TGTGCCAGCAGCTTGAACCACAGGACAGACTACAATGAGCAGTTCTTC.

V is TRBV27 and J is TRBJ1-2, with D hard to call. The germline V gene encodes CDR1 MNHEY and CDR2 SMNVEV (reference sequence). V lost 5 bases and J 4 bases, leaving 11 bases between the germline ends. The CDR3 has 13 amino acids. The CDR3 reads CASSPTRFYGYTF. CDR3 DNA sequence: TGTGCCAGCAGTCCTACACGGTTCTATGGCTACACCTTC.

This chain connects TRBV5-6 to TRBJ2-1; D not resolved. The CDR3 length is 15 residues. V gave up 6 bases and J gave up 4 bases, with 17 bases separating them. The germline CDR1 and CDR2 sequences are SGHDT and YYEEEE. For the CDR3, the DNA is TGTGCCAGCACCTTCTCGCGCGAGAGGTACAATGAGCAGTTCTTC. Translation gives CASTFSRERYNEQFF.

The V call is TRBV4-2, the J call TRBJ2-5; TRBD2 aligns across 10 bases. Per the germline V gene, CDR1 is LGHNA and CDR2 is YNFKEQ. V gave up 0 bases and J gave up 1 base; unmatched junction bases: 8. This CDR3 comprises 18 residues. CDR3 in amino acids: CASSQDLETSGPQETQYF. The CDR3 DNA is TGTGCCAGCAGCCAAGATTTGGAGACTAGCGGGCCCCAAGAGACCCAGTACTTC.